This TCR beta chain was found in a study of identical twins. Study-wide results and caveats: Weaker excess twin sharing was observed in beta out-of-frame sequences. Beta clonotypes that were abundant in cord blood contained fewer insertions, a pattern absent from memory repertoires.

In its sample, this clonotype was seen many times. Its specificity is unknown. The germline V gene encodes CDR1 SQVTM and CDR2 ANQGSEA. Trimming took 6 bases from V and 7 from J; bases not matched to a gene: 11. The CDR3 length is 14 residues. Template switching supplied a universal primer site; unique molecular identifiers were carried on the cDNA. TCRdb itself ran the 5' RACE reads through MiXCR, one entry per CDR3 protein. This sample carries some 600,000 distinct CDR3 sequences, less than 9% of them seen once, and the ten largest clones take roughly 1.6%. This sample also appeared in a second study, on yellow fever vaccine responses in identical twins.

The TCR comes from a woman between 18 and 29 years old in good health. Sequences were obtained from PBMCs. The chain carries TRBV29-1 and TRBJ2-1; 8 nucleotides line up with TRBD2. The CDR3 region is CSVGRAGVRNEQFF. DNA for the CDR3: TGCAGCGTAGGTCGAGCGGGAGTGCGGAATGAGCAGTTCTTC.